There are a few counts of the clone carrying this T cell receptor (beta chain). J was trimmed by 2 bases and V by 5 bases; bases with no gene match: 8. Germline CDR1 is SGHVS and CDR2 is FNYEAQ. CDR3 size: 15 residues. As processed by the authors: Amplification of reference gene primers was used by the study to estimate nucleated cell counts. Assay used: immunoSEQ multiplex PCR; TCRdb lists only in-frame clones, some missing. The V and J calls and clone size were taken over from that table, and D and trimming were inferred from the DNA. In the table there are around 65,000 clones, around three quarters of which are singletons. The sample comes from a study of blood T cell repertoires in COVID-19. At the level of the study: COVID-19 samples from acute and convalescent phases originated in the United States, Italy and Spain. T cells, B-cell-depleted T cells, or PBMCs supplied cDNA or gDNA.

The receptor comes from a man aged 55 to 70 with acute or convalescent COVID-19. Material: peripheral blood. This rearrangement joins TRBV7-6 to TRBJ2-5; 7 bases match TRBD2. CDR3 loop: CASSPAGGGQETQYF. The CDR3 DNA follows: TGTGCCAGCAGCCCGGCCGGCGGGGGACAAGAGACCCAGTACTTC.